The clone carrying this TCR beta chain was detected once. The germline V gene has CDR1 SNHLY and CDR2 FYNNEI. J lost 6 bases, V lost 7 bases, and 6 bases had no gene match. The CDR3 extends over 13 amino acids. These data come from a study of blood T cell repertoires in COVID-19. Produced via immunoSEQ multiplex PCR; TCRdb's table is partial and in-frame only. Here the sample spans 200,000 or so clones, about 80% being singletons. The chain joins TRBV2 to TRBJ1-1, with TRBD1 matching over 9 bases. The sample was peripheral blood. The source of this sequence is a woman aged 60 to 75 with acute or convalescent COVID-19. CDR3 sequence: CASTGQGGAEAFF. The CDR3 DNA reads as TGTGCCAGCACGGGACAGGGTGGCGCTGAAGCTTTCTTT.